Reported below is one TCR beta chain. This clone was found a few times. The antigen it binds to is not known. No quality values exist for individual bases; no much larger clone is one base distant. The sample originates from a study of blood T cell repertoires in COVID-19 (dated by TCRdb to the early 2020s). About the full investigation: Samples covering the acute and convalescent phases of COVID-19 were provided by collaborators in the United States, Italy and Spain. The sample metadata nearly always contained a de-identified subject ID, COVID-19 status, age in years and sex. The repertoires were made available in a free public database intended to serve as a resource for research on the immune response to SARS-CoV-2. The prospective study material was composed of cDNA or gDNA derived from T cells, B-cell-depleted T cells, or PBMCs. Where HLA class I and class II types were available, the types were taken from metadata supplied by the sample provider, not from assay-based typing. The samples were drawn from the first 160 participants of the ongoing ImmuneRACE study and from some 1,300 subjects provided by 6 global collaborators. The dataset comprised deeply sampled blood TCRbeta repertoires from subjects exposed to, actively infected with, or recovered from COVID-19. The paper as a whole reports these results and caveats: Clinical and demographic metadata were provided uncurated, with the amount varying by source and participant.

In the prospective study, participants were roughly 18 to 90 years old, resided in about 25 geographic areas of the United States, and were enrolled through a virtual design. In the prospective study, participants were assigned to cohorts based on the clinical history participants reported in a screening survey and a study questionnaire. In the prospective study, mobile phlebotomists collected whole blood, serum and a nasopharyngeal or oropharyngeal swab from each participant. Participants in the prospective study had the option to provide additional blood draws and questionnaires over a roughly 2-month period. Before DNA extraction, blood samples from the prospective study were shipped at room temperature or frozen. There are 13 amino acids in the CDR3, from cysteine to phenylalanine inclusive. The retained sequence is limited to the CDR3, 39 bases, with the frame set at the first base. The germline V gene yields SQVTM for CDR1 and ANQGSEA for CDR2. V is pruned by 6 bases and J by 8 bases, leaving 6 bases of the junction without a gene match.

TCRbeta CDR3 regions were amplified from genomic DNA by means of the immunoSEQ Assay, a bias-controlled multiplex PCR. Processing in the source paper ran as follows. The number of nucleated cells in each sample was estimated from the amplification of reference gene primers within the assay. To quantify the absolute abundance of each unique TCRbeta CDR3 rearrangement, sequence reads were collapsed and filtered. For each sample, productive Simpson clonality was calculated as the square root of Simpson's diversity index over productive rearrangements. Entries here come from immuneACCESS through TCRdb and include only in-frame sequences with V and J called. Some clones fail to appear in such tables; in the studies checked, an unresolved V gene covers under half of the shortfall, and the cause of the remainder is unknown. V, J and clone size reflect that table, while D and trimming were determined from the DNA. In this sample the table shows 300,000 to 400,000 clones, 65% to 90% of which occur a single time. Approximately 4% of the sample belongs to the ten largest clones.

The TCR sequence derives from a woman aged 40 to 50 with acute COVID-19. Sequencing input: PBMCs or T cells enriched from blood (not recorded which). Recombination connected TRBV29-1 to TRBJ1-5; 11 central bases correspond to TRBD1. The DNA sequence is as follows: TGCAGCGTCGGACAGGGGGCTAGGGAGCCCCAGCATTTT. Its amino acids are CSVGQGAREPQHF.